The clone carrying this T cell receptor beta chain has ten or more counts. As yet, its antigen is unknown. This CDR3 has 17 residues. The V and J ends lost 4 bases and 5 bases, in that order; junction bases with no gene match: 15. Germline V lookup: CDR1 SGHTA, CDR2 FQGNSA. This entry comes from a study of T cells in Graves' hyperthyroidism and ophthalmopathy. Orbital computed tomography and thyroid ultrasound, together with serum TRAb and thyroxine and clinical symptoms, were used for diagnoses. It was RNA transcripts that yielded the amplified TCR beta CDR3 regions. The HTBI set primed first-round TCR CDR3 RT-PCR. Each CDR3 protein is one row after TCRdb ran MiXCR on the multiplex PCR reads. The sample yields fewer than 700,000 distinct CDR3 sequences, 15% to 20% seen once. Findings of the study overall: The model forecast ophthalmopathy, anticipating it by a median around 6.5 months before onset. Separating ophthalmopathy from stable hyperthyroidism was achieved by a 13 V-J model.

This receptor was obtained from a woman between 25 and 40 years old with Graves' hyperthyroidism. This chain links TRBV7-2 with TRBJ2-3; TRBD2 matches at 7 bases. Sequencing was performed on blood. CDR3 sequence reads: CASSSSVGGGPEDTQYF. The CDR3 DNA is TGTGCCAGCAGCTCATCGGTGGGGGGAGGGCCCGAAGATACGCAGTATTTT. Using reference TRBV7-2 and TRBJ2-3 for the parts outside the CDR3, the full variable domain is GAGVSQSPSNKVTEKGKDVELRCDPISGHTALYWYRQSLGQGLEFLIYFQGNSAPDKSGLPSDRFSAERTGGSVSTLTIQRTQQEDSAVYLCASSSSVGGGPEDTQYFGPGTRLTVL.